These T cell receptor beta chains were read from a single sample in a study of T cell responses to AZD1222 COVID-19 vaccine. The protocol was immunoSEQ multiplex PCR, while the TCRdb copy is restricted to in-frame clones and leaves out a portion. The repertoire holds roughly 130,000 clones, with 92% as singletons. The source material was peripheral blood, sampled 28 days after the second AZD1222 dose. These receptors were taken from an adult who received the AZD1222 COVID-19 vaccine. The CDR3 runs from the conserved cysteine through the conserved F or W. Each record gives: clone size, D gene, V gene, J gene, CDR3 protein, CDR3 DNA. A D gene is named only where the DNA matches it firmly. Size tells how often a clone was seen (once, few, many) or the class of an expanded clone, and some rows leave it out.

>-|TRBD2|TRBV27|TRBJ2-3
CASSSRTSQRTYTDTQYF
TGTGCCAGCAGTTCCCGGACTAGTCAGAGGACTTACACAGATACGCAGTATTTT
>-|TRBD1|TRBV7-9|TRBJ1-2
CASSPGQGPNYGYTF
TGTGCCAGCAGCCCAGGACAGGGACCTAACTATGGCTACACCTTC
>once|-|TRBV10-3|TRBJ2-7
CAISEASPTLNEQYF
TGTGCCATCAGTGAGGCGTCCCCAACCTTAAACGAGCAGTACTTC
>-|TRBD2|TRBV30|TRBJ2-1
CAWSVGTSGSNEQFF
TGTGCCTGGAGTGTCGGGACTAGCGGGAGTAATGAGCAGTTCTTC
>-|TRBD1|TRBV28|TRBJ1-2
CASSSPTGQNYGYTF
TGTGCCAGCAGTTCACCCACGGGACAGAACTATGGCTACACCTTC
>-|TRBD2|TRBV11-3|TRBJ2-3
CASSLASGVTDTQYF
TGTGCCAGCAGCTTGGCTAGCGGGGTAACAGATACGCAGTATTTT
>-|-|TRBV19|TRBJ2-2
CASSEDENTGELFF
TGTGCCAGTAGTGAGGACGAGAACACCGGGGAGCTGTTTTTT
>-|-|TRBV28|TRBJ1-2
CASSLLRGGGYTF
TGTGCCAGCAGTTTACTCAGGGGTGGGGGCTACACCTTC
>once|-|TRBV6-1|TRBJ2-3
CATSSTDTQYF
TGTGCCACCTCGAGCACAGATACGCAGTATTTT
>once|-|TRBV24-1|TRBJ2-7
CATSDPKSDSPYEQYF
TGTGCCACCAGTGACCCCAAGTCGGACAGTCCCTACGAGCAGTACTTC
>-|-|TRBV5-1|TRBJ1-3
CASSLDLRAGNTIYF
TGCGCCAGCAGCTTGGATCTCAGGGCTGGAAACACCATATATTTT
>-|TRBD1|TRBV19|TRBJ1-1
CASSGWNRGTEAFF
TGTGCCAGTAGTGGTTGGAACAGGGGAACTGAAGCTTTCTTT
>-|-|TRBV9|TRBJ1-1
CASSAGNTEAFF
TGTGCCAGCAGCGCCGGGAACACTGAAGCTTTCTTT
>-|-|TRBV7-3|TRBJ1-5
CASSSSRQVTFPSNQPQHF
TGTGCCAGCAGCTCAAGCCGACAGGTGACCTTTCCTAGCAATCAGCCCCAGCATTTT
>-|-|TRBV4-3|TRBJ1-2
CASSRDTGLTYGYTF
TGCGCCAGCAGCCGAGACACCGGACTGACCTATGGCTACACCTTC
>-|-|TRBV5-6|TRBJ2-3
CASSMGTSTDTQYF
TGTGCCAGCAGCATGGGGACTAGCACAGATACGCAGTATTTT
>once|TRBD1|TRBV2|TRBJ1-4
CASSGSGGTTNEKLFF
TGTGCCAGCAGCGGGTCAGGGGGGACAACTAATGAAAAACTGTTTTTT
>-|-|TRBV6-5|TRBJ2-1
CATRPPGGVNEQFF
TGTGCCACCCGACCCCCCGGGGGAGTCAATGAGCAGTTCTTC
>once|TRBD2|TRBV9|TRBJ2-1
CASSGTSGGIDEQFF
TGTGCCAGCAGCGGCACTAGCGGGGGGATCGATGAGCAGTTCTTC
>-|TRBD1|TRBV10-3|TRBJ1-6
CAINRDRDSPLHF
TGTGCCATCAACCGGGACAGGGATTCACCCCTCCACTTT
>once|TRBD2|TRBV4-1|TRBJ2-1
CASSQDPLGGRTSNNEQFF
TGCGCCAGCAGCCAAGACCCTCTGGGGGGGAGGACTAGCAATAATGAGCAGTTCTTC
>once|-|TRBV24-1|TRBJ2-5
CATSDSHARTQYF
TGTGCCACCAGTGATTCTCATGCCCGGACCCAGTACTTC
>-|-|TRBV7-6|TRBJ2-7
CASSPRLTSSYEQYF
TGTGCCAGCAGTCCGCGGCTGACGAGCTCCTACGAGCAGTACTTC
>-|TRBD1|TRBV5-6|TRBJ1-1
CASSLYRGIAFF
TGTGCCAGCAGCTTGTACAGGGGGATAGCTTTCTTT